This T cell receptor beta chain was captured in a study of T cells in Graves' hyperthyroidism and ophthalmopathy. The study's findings and limits: Blood also contained most expanded thyroid clonotypes above 0.001.

Amplified TCR beta CDR3 regions derived from RNA transcripts. First-round RT-PCR with HTBI primers amplified the TCR CDR3 region. TCRdb redid the calling of the multiplex PCR reads with MiXCR, one entry per CDR3 protein. The repertoire includes approximately 350,000 distinct CDR3 sequences, over 12% of them detected once, and around 20% sits in the top ten. The CDR3 loop spans 11 amino acids. The germline gives CDR1 MNHNS, CDR2 SASEGT. On this clonotype itself: Its target is not known. At one end the junction does not follow the germline gene, possibly because of a read error.

The TCR sequence derives from a woman aged 55-70 years with Graves' ophthalmopathy. This chain uses TRBV6-1 with TRBJ2-5, with D unclear. Sequenced: blood. The CDR3 DNA follows: TGTGCCAGCAGTGAGCCGATATCGCGGCACTTC. This sequence encodes CASSEPISRHF.